One sample yielded the 19 T cell receptor beta chains listed below, sequenced in a study of vaccination and CD4 T cells after COVID-19. Their specific antigens are unknown. Treatment meaning: roughly nine-day PBMC culture with coronavirus spike peptide pools or control peptides (ViraFEST assay). Sequencing of cultured CD4+ T cell DNA used the Oncomine TCR Beta short-read assay. TCRdb reprocessed the PCR reads with MiXCR, giving one entry per CDR3 protein. The sample includes about 21,000 distinct CDR3 sequences, approximately 48% of them seen just once. Input material: CD4+ T cells from blood, cultured in vitro. These receptors all come from a human donor who had recovered from COVID-19.

The chain is built from TRBV6-1 and TRBJ2-3, with D perhaps TRBD2 (6 bases). CDR1 and CDR2 from the germline V gene are MNHNS and SASEGT. The CDR3 contains 14 residues. Trimming took 6 bases from V and 1 from J, leaving 11 bases between them. The CDR3 DNA reads as TGTGCCAGCAGCGCGACTAGACGCACAGATACGCAGTATTTT. It translates to CASSATRRTDTQYF.

The gene calls are TRBV7-9 and TRBJ1-2; D is possibly TRBD1 (6 bases). The germline V gene encodes CDR1 SEHNR and CDR2 FQNEAQ (reference sequence). V was trimmed by 2 bases and J by 3 bases, leaving 13 bases between them. The CDR3 is 15 amino acids. CDR3 sequence: CASSLLQGGDYGYTF. The CDR3 DNA follows: TGTGCCAGCAGCTTATTACAGGGTGGGGACTATGGCTACACCTTC. Full variable domain (remainder filled in from reference TRBV7-9 and TRBJ1-2): DTGVSQNPRHKITKRGQNVTFRCDPISEHNRLYWYRQTLGQGPEFLTYFQNEAQLEKSRLLSDRFSAERPKGSFSTLEIQRTEQGDSAMYLCASSLLQGGDYGYTFGSGTRLTVV.

The chain carries TRBV5-5 and TRBJ2-5; D is possibly TRBD1 (6 bases). Germline CDR1 SGHKS, CDR2 YYEKEE (reference sequence). The CDR3 loop spans 14 amino acids. Trimming took 0 bases from V and 1 from J, leaving 7 bases between them. The CDR3 nucleotides read TGTGCCAGCAGCTTGGACAGGGCCCAAGAGACCCAGTACTTC. It codes for CASSLDRAQETQYF.

The chain is built from TRBV7-2 and TRBJ2-5; D ambiguous. Trimming pared 3 bases from V and 0 bases from J, leaving 17 bases between. The V gene's germline CDR1 is SGHTA and CDR2 FQGNSA. The CDR3 loop spans 17 amino acids. The CDR3 nucleotides are TGTGCCAGCAGCTTTTACATGGACCCTATGGACCAAGAGACCCAGTACTTC. Amino acid sequence: CASSFYMDPMDQETQYF.

This chain uses TRBV20-1 with TRBJ1-4; D perhaps matches TRBD1 (5 bases). CDR3 length: 14 amino acids. Between the trimmed V and J ends, which lost 0 bases and 8 bases, there was a span of 13 bases. CDR1 DFQATT and CDR2 SNEGSKA come from the germline V gene (reference sequence). CDR3 protein: CSARDRELTEKLFF. DNA of the CDR3: TGCAGTGCTAGAGACAGGGAGTTAACGGAAAAACTGTTTTTT.

V gene TRBV7-3 combines with J gene TRBJ2-1; 7 bases line up with TRBD2. The germline gives CDR1 SGHTA, CDR2 FQGTGA. CDR3 length equals 15 residues. The junction had 5 bases not matched to a gene; V was cut back by 5 bases and J by 1 base. For the CDR3, the DNA is TGTGCCAGCAGCGAATCGGGGGGTTCCTACAATGAGCAGTTCTTC. Protein: CASSESGGSYNEQFF.

The V and J genes are TRBV7-9 and TRBJ1-1; possibly TRBD1 for D (5 bases). In germline, CDR1 is SEHNR, CDR2 FQNEAQ (reference sequence). This CDR3 region has 14 residues. V lost 2 bases, J lost 1 base, and 8 bases lay in between. DNA for the CDR3: TGTGCCAGCAGCTTAAATCAGGGGAACACTGAAGCTTTCTTT. This gives the protein CASSLNQGNTEAFF.

This sequence joins TRBV11-3 and TRBJ2-1, with 11 bases lining up with TRBD2. This CDR3 is 17 amino acids long. After removal of 0 bases from V and 7 bases from J, the junction contained 8 bases not matched to a gene. Per the germline V gene, CDR1 is SGHNT and CDR2 is YENEEA. CDR3 coding DNA: TGTGCCAGCAGCTTAGAAGGCGATAGCGGGAGGGTGAATGAGCAGTTCTTC. Amino acids: CASSLEGDSGRVNEQFF.

This rearrangement joins TRBV14 to TRBJ2-1; 14 bases fit TRBD2. V was pared by 8 bases and J by 12 bases, with 6 bases of the junction left unmatched. Germline V CDR1 and CDR2: SGHDN, FVKESK. This CDR3 has 13 residues. The CDR3 here is CASRGLAGGRQFF. Here the CDR3 DNA reads TGTGCCAGCCGTGGACTAGCGGGAGGTCGGCAGTTCTTC.

This clonotype was detected a few times. CDR3 protein: CASNPQGANTGELFF. In DNA, the CDR3 is TGTGCCAGCAACCCACAGGGGGCGAACACCGGGGAGCTGTTTTTT. The rearrangement joins TRBV6-1 to TRBJ2-2; 8 bases match TRBD1. V was pared by 7 bases and J by 0 bases, with 4 bases of the junction left unmatched. The CDR3 is 15 residues long. Germline lookup yields CDR1 MNHNS and CDR2 SASEGT.

The V and J genes are TRBV7-2 and TRBJ2-1; TRBD2 matches at 9 bases. J lost 8 bases, V lost 1 base, and 6 bases had no gene match. Germline V gene lookup returns CDR1 SGHTA and CDR2 FQGNSA. CDR3 size: 15 residues. CDR3 bases: TGTGCCAGCAGCTTAGTAGCGGGGGAAGTCGATGAGCAGTTCTTC. It encodes CASSLVAGEVDEQFF.

V gene TRBV20-1 combines with J gene TRBJ2-7, with 9 bases aligning to TRBD1. The junction had 11 bases not matched to a gene; V was cut back by 6 bases and J by 5 bases. The CDR3 runs 14 residues. CDR1 DFQATT and CDR2 SNEGSKA come from the germline V gene (reference sequence). The CDR3 bases are TGCAGTGCGTCGTCGGGGACAGGGACCCACGAGCAGTACTTC. Its translation is CSASSGTGTHEQYF.

Only one count was recorded for this clonotype. The genes are TRBV10-1 and TRBJ2-1; weak D call: TRBD1 (6 bases). V was trimmed by 3 bases and J by 6 bases, leaving 15 bases between them. Germline V CDR1 and CDR2: WNHNN, SYGVQD (reference sequence). CDR3 size: 15 residues. This CDR3 is CASSDSGEGVNEQFF. As DNA, the CDR3 is TGCGCCAGCAGTGATTCAGGAGAGGGGGTCAATGAGCAGTTCTTC.

There are a few counts of this clonotype. This CDR3 is CASKTTDTEAFF. The CDR3 nucleotides are TGTGCCAGCAAAACGACGGACACTGAAGCTTTCTTT. The J gene is TRBJ1-1, the V gene TRBV28; D gene uncertain. Trimming left V 7 bases short and J 3 bases short, with 9 bases between. The germline CDR1 and CDR2 sequences are MDHEN and SYDVKM. CDR3 length equals 12 residues.

The chain couples TRBV12-3 or TRBV12-4 to TRBJ1-2; unclear D gene. The CDR3 length is 14 residues. The V and J ends lost 0 bases and 4 bases respectively, with 9 bases between them. The CDR3 DNA sequence: TGTGCCAGCAGTTTAGCCGACGGGGTCTATGGCTACACCTTC. Translating gives CASSLADGVYGYTF.

This clonotype has only a few counts. The gene calls are TRBV6-1 and TRBJ2-5; D may correspond to TRBD1 or TRBD2 (5 bases each). Germline V gene sequence: CDR1 MNHNS, CDR2 SASEGT. The CDR3 contains 10 residues. Trimming shortened V by 8 bases and J by 7 bases, and 8 bases separated the two germline ends. CDR3 residues: CASGDGTQYF. The CDR3 nucleotides are TGTGCCAGCGGGGACGGGACCCAGTACTTC.

This clonotype was recorded a few times. V usage is TRBV6-2 or TRBV6-3 and J usage is TRBJ1-6, with D perhaps matching TRBD1 (6 bases). The CDR3 loop spans 15 amino acids. Germline V lookup: CDR1 MNHEY, CDR2 SVGEGT. V lost 6 bases and J 1 base, leaving 10 bases between the germline ends. CDR3 coding DNA: TGTGCCAGCAGCTCGGACAGTTCCTATAATTCACCCCTCCACTTT. Its translation: CASSSDSSYNSPLHF.

V gene TRBV15 combines with J gene TRBJ1-5; D remains ambiguous. The V end lost 3 bases, the J end lost 4 bases, and 4 bases lay between the germline ends. This CDR3 comprises 12 residues. Germline CDR1 is LNHNV and CDR2 is YYDKDF (reference sequence). The CDR3 DNA reads as TGTGCCACCAGCAGGGTAAATCAGCCCCAGCATTTT. It specifies CATSRVNQPQHF.

The chain links TRBV12-3 or TRBV12-4 to TRBJ2-2; tentative D call: TRBD2 (6 bases). V was pared by 2 bases and J by 4 bases, with 11 bases between. The length of the CDR3 is 15 residues. The CDR3 DNA is TGTGCCAGCAGTTTATACGGCGGGGCCACCGGGGAGCTGTTTTTT. Its translation: CASSLYGGATGELFF.